The 2 T cell receptor beta chains given below trace back to one sample, sequenced in a study of OX40 agonist ivuxolimab in advanced cancers. Produced via immunoSEQ multiplex PCR; TCRdb's table is partial and in-frame only. The table lists 60,000 or so clones, 80% to 95% of them singletons, with roughly an eighth in the top ten. The source was CD4+ or CD8+ T cells sorted from blood, collected in a trial of the OX40 agonist ivuxolimab. All receptors come from an adult with an advanced solid tumor such as melanoma, head and neck, liver or kidney cancer.

V usage is TRBV29-1 and J usage is TRBJ2-7; D ambiguous. V was pared by 0 bases and J by 3 bases, with 3 bases between. CDR1 is SQVTM and CDR2 is ANQGSEA in the germline V gene. This CDR3 has 11 residues. The CDR3: CSVEENYEQYF. The CDR3 DNA reads as TGCAGCGTTGAAGAGAACTACGAGCAGTACTTC.

The rearrangement joins TRBV5-1 to TRBJ1-2; D remains ambiguous. The V end was cut by 4 bases, the J end by 1 base, with 11 bases between. The length of the CDR3 is 14 residues. Germline CDR1 reads SGHRS; CDR2 reads YFSETQ. CDR3 sequence: CASSRTENNYGYTF. DNA for the CDR3: TGCGCCAGCAGCCGGACGGAAAATAACTATGGCTACACCTTC.